These 6 T cell receptor beta chains were all obtained from the same sample, sequenced in a study of blood T cell repertoires in COVID-19. Only in-frame clones appear in the TCRdb table, and some are missing; sequencing was by immunoSEQ multiplex PCR. The data contain 650,000 to 800,000 clones, 85% to 90% of them seen just once; the ten biggest clones take up 0.2% to 0.3%. The sample was peripheral blood. These receptors came from a woman aged 18-29 years with acute or convalescent COVID-19.

This chain uses TRBV3-1 (or the pseudogene TRBV3-2) with TRBJ1-6; TRBD1 is a possible D gene (5 bases). The germline V gene has CDR1 LGHDT and CDR2 YNNKEL (reference sequence). This CDR3 region has 16 residues. V shed 5 bases and J shed 8 bases, with 19 bases lying between them. CDR3 sequence (DNA): TGTGCCAGCAGCTCCCGACTGACACGCAGGGATTCACCCCTCCACTTT. This sequence encodes CASSSRLTRRDSPLHF.

V is TRBV5-4 and J is TRBJ2-7; D gene ambiguous. Trimming removed 0 bases at V and 4 bases at J, with 5 bases between. Germline loops: CDR1 SGHNT, CDR2 YYREEE (reference sequence). CDR3 size: 12 residues. CDR3 amino acids: CASSLDRYEQYF. CDR3 nucleotide sequence: TGTGCCAGCAGCTTGGATCGTTACGAGCAGTACTTC.

The V and J genes are TRBV4-1 and TRBJ1-4; 9 positions match TRBD1. Trimming at V came to 1 base and at J to 10 bases, leaving 7 bases not matched to a gene. The CDR3 sequence is 15 residues long. Germline-derived CDR1 and CDR2 are MGHRA and YSYEKL. The CDR3 is CASSQAPGQGGKLFF. The CDR3 DNA reads TGCGCCAGCAGCCAAGCGCCGGGACAGGGAGGAAAACTGTTTTTT.

This chain links TRBV7-2 with TRBJ2-2, with 10 positions matching TRBD2. This CDR3 contains 17 residues. The V gene's germline CDR1 is SGHTA and CDR2 FQGNSA. V was pared by 0 bases and J by 4 bases, with 5 bases of the junction left unmatched. Written as DNA, the CDR3 is TGTGCCAGCAGCTTAGCGGGTCTAGCGGGGGCCACCGGGGAGCTGTTTTTT. It codes for CASSLAGLAGATGELFF.

The chain joins TRBV4-1 to TRBJ1-4; 7 positions agree with TRBD1. Looked up from germline, CDR1 is MGHRA and CDR2 is YSYEKL. V lost 5 bases, J lost 0 bases, and 12 bases stayed unmatched. CDR3 length: 18 amino acids. The CDR3 region has the DNA TGCGCCAGCAGCTTCCGGGACAGTACCATTGCAACTAATGAAAAACTGTTTTTT. Its protein is CASSFRDSTIATNEKLFF.

V is TRBV27 and J is TRBJ1-1; 7 bases are shared with TRBD1. The V segment lost 5 bases and the J segment 7 bases; nucleotides outside the gene matches: 10. Looked up from germline, CDR1 is MNHEY and CDR2 is SMNVEV (reference sequence). The CDR3 totals 14 residues. The CDR3 spells CASSLTGAQGEAFF. Here the CDR3 DNA reads TGTGCCAGCAGTCTCACAGGGGCCCAAGGTGAAGCTTTCTTT.